These 29 T cell receptor beta chains came from one sample sequenced in a study of cytomegalovirus exposure and HLA in healthy donors. In the PCR, 60 Vbeta and 13 Jbeta primers were used. Data came from immunoSEQ multiplex PCR; TCRdb stores just in-frame clones and leaves some out. The sample has 150,000 to 200,000 clones, more than 85% seen once. The sequencing sample was made of PBMCs. These receptors originate from a girl less than two years old in good health and CMV-seronegative.

This clone was detected only once. The CDR3 DNA reads as TGTGCCAGCAGCGTAGTTCCGGAGAGGGACACCGGGGAGCTGTTTTTT. Translated, it gives CASSVVPERDTGELFF. The V and J genes are TRBV9 and TRBJ2-2, with D maybe TRBD2 (5 bases). Germline CDR1 is SGDLS and CDR2 is YYNGEE. Trimming left V 0 bases short and J 3 bases short, with 12 bases between. This CDR3 spans 16 amino acids.

This clone was detected only a few times. This sequence joins TRBV5-4 and TRBJ2-1; 7 bases are a match to TRBD2. Germline lookup yields CDR1 SGHNT and CDR2 YYREEE (reference sequence). With V trimmed by 0 bases and J by 12 bases, 3 bases remained unmatched. The CDR3 contains 12 residues. The CDR3 reads CASSLDGGLQFF. In DNA, the CDR3 is TGTGCCAGCAGCTTGGACGGGGGGTTGCAGTTCTTC.

This chain connects TRBV6-1 to TRBJ1-2; D perhaps matches TRBD1 (5 bases). V was pared by 4 bases and J by 4 bases, with 13 bases between. There are 14 residues in the CDR3. The germline CDR1 and CDR2 sequences are MNHNS and SASEGT. The CDR3: CASSVDPGGYGYTF. The CDR3, as DNA: TGTGCCAGCAGTGTAGACCCGGGGGGCTATGGCTACACCTTC.

The chain carries TRBV14 and TRBJ2-1, with 8 bases aligning to TRBD2. CDR3 size: 16 residues. Unmatched junction bases numbered 8, after V lost 4 bases and J lost 3 bases. Germline CDR1 is SGHDN and CDR2 is FVKESK. CDR3 coding DNA: TGTGCCAGCAGCCTAACCTCGGGGGGGTTCTACAATGAGCAGTTCTTC. Its protein product is CASSLTSGGFYNEQFF.

CDR3 in amino acids: CASSPNRGLADTQYF. Here the CDR3 DNA reads TGTGCCAGCAGTCCCAACCGGGGACTAGCAGATACGCAGTATTTT. The genes are TRBV6-6 and TRBJ2-3; TRBD2 aligns across 8 bases. This CDR3 is 15 amino acids long. The germline CDR1 and CDR2 sequences are MNHNY and SVGAGI (reference sequence). With V trimmed by 5 bases and J by 4 bases, 8 bases remained unmatched.

V and J are TRBV5-5 and TRBJ2-7; D possibly corresponds to TRBD1 (6 bases). Trimming left V 5 bases short and J 7 bases short, with 16 bases between. This CDR3 is built from 13 residues. Germline V gene data show CDR1 as SGHKS and CDR2 as YYEKEE (reference sequence). The CDR3 region has the DNA TGTGCCAGCAGTCCCGAGGTAGGGACAGAGCAGTACTTC. This translates into CASSPEVGTEQYF.

The CDR3 protein is CSVGRGGREQYF. CDR3 DNA: TGCAGCGTTGGGCGGGGGGGACGGGAGCAGTACTTC. The V call is TRBV29-1, the J call TRBJ2-7; 9 nucleotides match TRBD2. V lost 4 bases to trimming and J lost 7 bases; unmatched junction nucleotides: 5. Germline V gives CDR1 SQVTM, CDR2 ANQGSEA. This CDR3 is built from 12 residues.

The chain recombines TRBV4-2 with TRBJ1-4; D perhaps matches TRBD1 (6 bases). The CDR3 has 17 amino acids. Germline-derived CDR1 and CDR2 are LGHNA and YNFKEQ. V shed 3 bases and J shed 3 bases, with 17 bases lying between them. This chain's CDR3 is CASSHRYRGQSNEKLFF. In DNA, the CDR3 is TGTGCCAGCAGCCACCGGTACCGTGGACAGTCTAATGAAAAACTGTTTTTT.

The V and J genes are TRBV6-5 and TRBJ1-1; perhaps TRBD1 as D (5 bases). The CDR3 has 14 amino acids. Germline assignment: CDR1 MNHEY and CDR2 SVGAGI. Deletions cut 5 bases from V and 8 bases from J, with 18 bases between. The CDR3 nucleotides read TGTGCCAGCAGTCGTACGGGACTCCAAAGAGAAGCTTTCTTT. Amino acids: CASSRTGLQREAFF.

The chain is built from TRBV2 and TRBJ2-5; 13 bases are a match to TRBD2. Trimming removed 6 bases from V and 2 bases from J; junction bases left unmatched: 3. Germline V gene sequence: CDR1 SNHLY, CDR2 FYNNEI. The CDR3 is made up of 15 amino acids. This CDR3 is CASSGTSGKQETQYF. In nucleotides, the CDR3 is TGTGCCAGCAGCGGGACTAGCGGGAAGCAAGAGACCCAGTACTTC.

This clone was seen only a few times. V and J are TRBV18 and TRBJ1-2; D remains unclear. This CDR3 has 16 residues. In germline, CDR1 is KGHSH, CDR2 LQKENI. V was trimmed by 3 bases and J by 0 bases, leaving 14 bases between them. CDR3 nucleotides: TGTGCCAGCTCACCCCCTGGCCTGGGAGCTAACTATGGCTACACCTTC. Its translation is CASSPPGLGANYGYTF.

The chain uses TRBV4-1 and TRBJ2-1; possibly TRBD2 for D (6 bases). CDR1 is MGHRA, CDR2 YSYEKL, per germline. This CDR3 spans 12 amino acids. V gave up 1 base and J gave up 11 bases, with 9 bases separating them. CDR3 protein: CASSQVGRQQFF. Written as DNA, the CDR3 is TGCGCCAGCAGCCAAGTAGGGAGGCAGCAGTTCTTC.

CDR3 residues: CASSTVRGGGLGTQYF. As DNA, the CDR3 is TGTGCCAGCAGCACTGTTCGTGGGGGGGGCCTTGGGACCCAGTACTTC. The genes are TRBV7-2 and TRBJ2-5, with a possible D match to TRBD2 (7 bases). The CDR3 extends over 16 amino acids. Trimming removed 5 bases from V and 7 bases from J, with 23 bases in between. Germline V lookup: CDR1 SGHTA, CDR2 FQGNSA. The variable domain in full, with the rest retrieved from reference TRBV7-2 and TRBJ2-5, is GAGVSQSPSNKVTEKGKDVELRCDPISGHTALYWYRQSLGQGLEFLIYFQGNSAPDKSGLPSDRFSAERTGGSVSTLTIQRTQQEDSAVYLCASSTVRGGGLGTQYFGPGTRLLVL.

The chain is built from TRBV19 and TRBJ2-7, with 7 nucleotides matching TRBD1. The J segment lost 4 bases and the V segment lost 4 bases, leaving 10 bases of the junction unmatched. The CDR3 consists of 15 residues. CDR1 and CDR2 from the germline V gene are LNHDA and SQIVND (reference sequence). The CDR3 DNA reads TGTGCCAGTAGTACGACGACAGGGTTTGGGTACGAGCAGTACTTC. This translates into CASSTTTGFGYEQYF. The full variable domain, its missing parts supplied by reference TRBV19 and TRBJ2-7, is DGGITQSPKYLFRKEGQNVTLSCEQNLNHDAMYWYRQDPGQGLRLIYYSQIVNDFQKGDIAEGYSVSREKKESFPLTVTSAQKNPTAFYLCASSTTTGFGYEQYFGPGTRLTVT.

Regarding this clone: The junction shows a germline mismatch at one end, possibly a read error. This chain links TRBV7-3 with TRBJ2-2, with TRBD1 identical over 11 bases. The CDR3 is 16 amino acids. Germline assignment: CDR1 SGHTA and CDR2 FQGTGA. The CDR3 nucleotides read TGTTCCAGGGAGGGACAGGGGGAATCGAACACCGGGGAGCTGTTTTTT. Residues: CSREGQGESNTGELFF.

This clone turned up a few times. The chain joins TRBV5-6 to TRBJ1-2, with TRBD1 as a possible D gene (6 bases). V lost 2 bases to trimming and J lost 4 bases, with 9 bases between them. Germline V gene sequence: CDR1 SGHDT, CDR2 YYEEEE. This CDR3 is built from 13 residues. CDR3 amino acids: CASSLPDSYGYTF. DNA of the CDR3: TGTGCCAGCAGCTTACCGGACAGCTATGGCTACACCTTC.

In its sample, this clone was seen once. The rearrangement links TRBV27 to TRBJ1-5; 9 nucleotides line up with TRBD1. Germline V gene lookup returns CDR1 MNHEY and CDR2 SMNVEV (reference sequence). This CDR3 region has 15 residues. Unmatched junction bases numbered 1, after V lost 0 bases and J lost 4 bases. The CDR3 nucleotides read TGTGCCAGCAGTTTATCACAGGGGGCTAATCAGCCCCAGCATTTT. Protein sequence: CASSLSQGANQPQHF.

This sequence joins TRBV6-6 and TRBJ2-3; TRBD2 agrees at 8 bases. CDR3 size: 15 residues. CDR1 is MNHNY and CDR2 is SVGAGI in the germline V gene (reference sequence). V was pared by 6 bases and J by 2 bases, with 7 bases of the junction left unmatched. CDR3: CASRTAGGSTDTQYF. CDR3 nucleotides: TGTGCCAGCAGGACCGCGGGGGGCTCCACAGATACGCAGTATTTT.

V usage is TRBV7-9 and J usage is TRBJ1-3; 7 bases align to TRBD1. V was pared by 4 bases and J by 0 bases, with 6 bases of the junction left unmatched. Germline assignment: CDR1 SEHNR and CDR2 FQNEAQ (reference sequence). This CDR3 has 16 amino acids. CDR3 amino acids: CASSSAGQVSGNTIYF. The CDR3 nucleotides are TGTGCCAGCAGCTCTGCTGGACAGGTCTCTGGAAACACCATATATTTT.

This clone was detected once. V gene TRBV7-2 combines with J gene TRBJ1-2; 7 nucleotides match TRBD1. This CDR3 comprises 13 residues. Germline loops: CDR1 SGHTA, CDR2 FQGNSA. The V segment lost 2 bases and the J segment 3 bases; nucleotides outside the gene matches: 0. In DNA, the CDR3 is TGTGCCAGCAGCTTAACAGGGGACTATGGCTACACCTTC. Amino acid sequence: CASSLTGDYGYTF.

This rearrangement joins TRBV13 to TRBJ2-7; TRBD2 matches 8 bases. The junction had 13 bases not matched to a gene; V was cut back by 5 bases and J by 4 bases. CDR3 length: 16 amino acids. From germline, CDR1 is PRHDT and CDR2 FYEKMQ (reference sequence). The DNA of the CDR3 is TGTGCCAGCAGCGATCAAGGCATAGCGGGAACTTACGAGCAGTACTTC. This encodes CASSDQGIAGTYEQYF.

In its sample, this clone was seen once. The identical CDR3 is also encoded by other nucleotide sequences in the sample. The V and J genes are TRBV27 and TRBJ2-7, with 8 positions matching TRBD2. The V gene's germline CDR1 is MNHEY and CDR2 SMNVEV (reference sequence). The CDR3 covers 14 residues. V lost 5 bases and J lost 2; bases outside the gene matches: 5. CDR3: CASSPGLAPYEQYF. The CDR3, as DNA: TGTGCCAGCAGTCCTGGACTAGCTCCCTACGAGCAGTACTTC.

The chain recombines TRBV7-9 with TRBJ1-2; a possible D gene is TRBD1 (5 bases). This CDR3 is 16 amino acids long. Trimming took 5 bases from V and 4 from J, leaving 20 bases between them. Germline lookup yields CDR1 SEHNR and CDR2 FQNEAQ (reference sequence). This CDR3 reads CASSLGAGNPAYGYTF. The CDR3 DNA sequence: TGTGCCAGCAGCCTAGGGGCAGGGAACCCCGCCTATGGCTACACCTTC.

The V call is TRBV4-2, the J call TRBJ2-7, with D maybe TRBD2 (5 bases). V was shortened by 0 bases and J by 4 bases, with 10 bases between the two germline ends. Per the germline V gene, CDR1 is LGHNA and CDR2 is YNFKEQ. The length of the CDR3 is 14 residues. The CDR3 sequence is CASSQEWESYEQYF. DNA of the CDR3: TGTGCCAGCAGCCAAGAGTGGGAGAGTTACGAGCAGTACTTC.

The CDR3 DNA sequence: TGTGCCAGCAGCTTAAATCTCGGCTACGAGCAGTACTTC. Its translation is CASSLNLGYEQYF. The chain recombines TRBV7-3 with TRBJ2-7; D is ambiguous. Germline values: CDR1 SGHTA, CDR2 FQGTGA. CDR3 length: 13 amino acids. Trimming stripped 1 base from V and 3 bases from J, with 7 bases between.

This clone was seen only a few times. The chain employs TRBV19 and TRBJ2-1; 12 bases align to TRBD2. With 5 bases clipped from V and 0 bases from J, the junction kept 8 bases outside the gene matches. In germline, CDR1 is LNHDA, CDR2 SQIVND (reference sequence). The length of the CDR3 is 18 residues. The CDR3 bases are TGTGCCAGTAGTCTGGGACTAGCGGGTGGAAGCTCCTACAATGAGCAGTTCTTC. Its protein product is CASSLGLAGGSSYNEQFF.

A single count supports this clone. The V gene is TRBV27, the J gene TRBJ2-5; no clear D. The CDR3 is 13 residues long. In germline, CDR1 is MNHEY, CDR2 SMNVEV (reference sequence). Trimming left V 5 bases short and J 1 base short, with 8 bases between. The CDR3 DNA sequence: TGTGCCAGCAGTACTCGTGCCCAAGAGACCCAGTACTTC. It specifies CASSTRAQETQYF.

The chain links TRBV19 to TRBJ1-1, with D perhaps matching TRBD1 (6 bases). Germline lookup yields CDR1 LNHDA and CDR2 SQIVND (reference sequence). The CDR3 sequence is 12 residues long. Trimming took 7 bases from V and 4 from J, leaving 10 bases between them. CDR3 region: CASTGVCTEAFF. The CDR3 DNA reads TGTGCCAGTACAGGGGTATGCACTGAAGCTTTCTTT.

The rearrangement links TRBV5-4 to TRBJ2-1; D gene unclear. The germline V gene encodes CDR1 SGHNT and CDR2 YYREEE (reference sequence). The V end was cut by 6 bases, the J end by 0 bases, with 13 bases between. This CDR3 has 15 amino acids. The CDR3 sequence is CASIQSGISYNEQFF. The DNA for the CDR3 is TGTGCCAGCATCCAATCGGGTATCTCCTACAATGAGCAGTTCTTC.